This TCR beta chain was sequenced in a study of regulatory T cells in long-lasting Graves disease. Trimming took off 1 base at V and 1 base at J, with 8 bases between the two ends. The CDR3 sequence is 14 residues long. CDR1 and CDR2 (germline): LNHNV, YYDKDF (reference sequence). Time point given: persistent/refractory GD, antithyroid drugs over 5 years with positive TRAb. The TCR library used RNA extracted from PBMCs. Library construction for TCR beta used iRepertoire HTBI primers and Arm-PCR of CDR3 regions. Each CDR3 protein is one row after TCRdb ran MiXCR on the multiplex PCR reads. The data contain 650,000 to 850,000 distinct CDR3 sequences, around 30% of them singletons.

The chain links TRBV15 to TRBJ2-7, with D possibly TRBD1 on 5 matching bases. The sample was peripheral blood mononuclear cells (PBMCs), taken when the disease was refractory, from a patient treated with antithyroid drugs. The TCR was taken from a female donor with Graves disease. The CDR3 spells CATSRGSGSYEQYF. DNA for the CDR3: TGTGCCACCAGCAGAGGTTCAGGGTCCTACGAGCAGTACTTC.